Listed here are 28 T cell receptor beta chains from one sample, sequenced in a study of TIL therapy for anti-PD-1-resistant metastatic lung cancer. Indicated time point: pre-treatment sample, taken before nivolumab and TIL therapy. This was the immunoSEQ v3 assay. Here immunoSEQ multiplex PCR was the method, and the copy in TCRdb shows in-frame clones only, minus some. The sample records tens of thousands of clones, 69% being singletons. The specimen was blood, collected at baseline. Receptors originate from a person aged 25 to 80 with non-small cell lung cancer.

The chain is built from TRBV4-1 and TRBJ2-1; possibly TRBD1 for D (5 bases). CDR1 is MGHRA, CDR2 YSYEKL, per germline. V lost 4 bases, J lost 9 bases, and 13 bases lay in between. The CDR3 contains 13 residues. The CDR3, as DNA: TGCGCCAGCAGCCGGAGTATAAGGGGTGAGCAGTTCTTC. This codes for CASSRSIRGEQFF.

Regarding this clone: Distinct nucleotide sequences in the sample also encode this CDR3. This chain joins TRBV5-1 and TRBJ2-7; D may be TRBD1 (5 bases). The CDR3 is 12 residues long. Deletions cut 4 bases from V and 3 bases from J, with 8 bases between. From germline, CDR1 is SGHRS and CDR2 YFSETQ. The CDR3 here is CASSPDSYEQYF. The CDR3 DNA is TGCGCCAGCAGCCCTGACAGCTACGAGCAGTACTTC.

The chain recombines TRBV6-1 with TRBJ2-1; 8 nucleotides match TRBD1. Germline V lookup: CDR1 MNHNS, CDR2 SASEGT. The CDR3 sequence is 15 residues long. Losses at the gene ends were 2 bases for V and 4 bases for J; bases not matched to a gene: 4. The CDR3 here is CASSEQGAGYNEQFF. CDR3 DNA sequence: TGTGCCAGCAGTGAACAGGGGGCGGGGTACAATGAGCAGTTCTTC.

This clone was seen at least ten times. The chain employs TRBV27 and TRBJ1-5, with D possibly being TRBD1 (6 bases). V lost 1 base and J lost 4, with 11 bases in between. The CDR3 is 15 residues long. Germline values: CDR1 MNHEY, CDR2 SMNVEV (reference sequence). The CDR3 here is CASSLWSGENQPQHF. The CDR3 DNA reads as TGTGCCAGCAGTTTATGGTCAGGGGAGAATCAGCCCCAGCATTTT.

This sequence joins TRBV19 and TRBJ2-1; 8 positions match TRBD2. The CDR3 runs to 20 residues. CDR1 and CDR2 (germline): LNHDA, SQIVND (reference sequence). The V segment lost 5 bases and the J segment 1 base; nucleotides outside the gene matches: 19. The CDR3 protein is CASSPHPRGSGMASYNEQFF. CDR3 DNA sequence: TGTGCCAGTAGTCCCCACCCACGGGGTAGCGGGATGGCGTCCTACAATGAGCAGTTCTTC.

In nucleotides, the CDR3 is TGCGCCAGCAGCCCGGCGGGTAATAGCAATCAGCCCCAGCATTTT. As protein: CASSPAGNSNQPQHF. This chain links TRBV5-1 with TRBJ1-5, with D unresolved. The CDR3 extends over 15 amino acids. Germline values: CDR1 SGHRS, CDR2 YFSETQ. V gave up 4 bases and J gave up 0 bases, with 11 bases separating them.

The rearrangement uses TRBV27 and TRBJ1-1; D possibly corresponds to TRBD1 (5 bases). V gave up 5 bases and J gave up 2 bases, with 18 bases separating them. Germline-derived CDR1 and CDR2 are MNHEY and SMNVEV (reference sequence). The length of the CDR3 is 16 residues. In nucleotides, the CDR3 is TGTGCCAGCAGTCCCCCGCAGGGTACGGGAAACACTGAAGCTTTCTTT. This codes for CASSPPQGTGNTEAFF.

There are a few counts of this clone. The chain uses TRBV6-6 and TRBJ2-2; 9 positions match TRBD1. The junction had 10 bases not matched to a gene; V was cut back by 4 bases and J by 7 bases. The germline V gene has CDR1 MNHNY and CDR2 SVGAGI (reference sequence). CDR3 length: 16 residues. As DNA, the CDR3 is TGTGCCAGCAGTTCAAGACGACAGGGGGTTAACGGGGAGCTGTTTTTT. It encodes CASSSRRQGVNGELFF.

The CDR3 reads CASSRAGGGWEKLFF. The CDR3, as DNA: TGTGCCAGCAGCCGAGCAGGGGGCGGATGGGAAAAACTGTTTTTT. The chain uses TRBV7-9 and TRBJ1-4; the match to TRBD1 covers 8 bases. The V gene end was trimmed by 5 bases and the J gene end by 8 bases; junction bases not matched to a gene: 10. There are 15 residues in the CDR3. Per germline, CDR1 SEHNR and CDR2 FQNEAQ (reference sequence).

The V gene is TRBV15, the J gene TRBJ1-4, with D perhaps TRBD1 (5 bases). The CDR3 loop spans 15 amino acids. V dropped 1 base and J dropped 8 bases, with 14 bases sitting between them. CDR1 is LNHNV and CDR2 is YYDKDF in the germline V gene (reference sequence). The CDR3 bases are TGTGCCACCAGCAGAGGCGGGACCTGGAAGGAAAAACTGTTTTTT. Its protein product is CATSRGGTWKEKLFF.

In its sample, this clone was seen once. The gene calls are TRBV6-5 and TRBJ2-7, with TRBD1 matching over 9 bases. CDR1 is MNHEY and CDR2 is SVGAGI in the germline V gene. This CDR3 region has 14 residues. Unmatched junction bases numbered 6, after V lost 4 bases and J lost 5 bases. CDR3 sequence reads: CASSFRDRVHEQYF. The CDR3 DNA reads TGTGCCAGCAGTTTCCGGGACAGGGTCCACGAGCAGTACTTC.

The rearrangement links TRBV19 to TRBJ1-2; D is unclear. The length of the CDR3 is 13 residues. Trimming took off 5 bases at V and 4 bases at J, with 11 bases between the two ends. In germline, CDR1 is LNHDA, CDR2 SQIVND (reference sequence). The CDR3 loop reads CASSLGRGYGYTF. The CDR3, as DNA: TGTGCCAGTAGTTTAGGCAGAGGCTATGGCTACACCTTC.

This chain connects TRBV5-4 to TRBJ1-1; D is perhaps TRBD1 (5 bases). Germline values: CDR1 SGHNT, CDR2 YYREEE (reference sequence). Trimming took 0 bases from V and 5 from J, leaving 11 bases between them. This CDR3 has 14 amino acids. The chain's CDR3 is CASSLEGRVTEAFF. CDR3 coding DNA: TGTGCCAGCAGCTTGGAGGGGAGGGTGACTGAAGCTTTCTTT.

The J gene is TRBJ2-2, the V gene TRBV9; 8 bases align to TRBD1. J lost 7 bases, V lost 0 bases, and 5 bases had no gene match. Germline CDR1 and CDR2: SGDLS and YYNGEE. CDR3 size: 15 residues. CDR3 nucleotides: TGTGCCAGCAGCGTAGGACAGGGGCAGGGCGGGGAGCTGTTTTTT. Translating gives CASSVGQGQGGELFF.

The chain couples TRBV7-2 to TRBJ2-3, with D unclear. Trimming shortened V by 1 base and J by 4 bases, and 12 bases separated the two germline ends. This CDR3 comprises 15 residues. Germline-derived CDR1 and CDR2 are SGHTA and FQGNSA. DNA of the CDR3: TGTGCCAGCAGCTTAGTTTACGGGTCCCCAGATACGCAGTATTTT. Its translation is CASSLVYGSPDTQYF.

This clone has just a few counts. V is TRBV19 and J is TRBJ2-7; TRBD2 agrees at 7 bases. Germline loops: CDR1 LNHDA, CDR2 SQIVND (reference sequence). Trimming removed 6 bases from V and 5 bases from J; junction bases left unmatched: 7. The CDR3 runs to 13 residues. The CDR3 loop reads CASSPGGLNEQYF. The DNA of the CDR3 is TGTGCCAGTAGCCCCGGGGGGTTGAACGAGCAGTACTTC. Variable domain in full (rest from reference TRBV19 and TRBJ2-7): DGGITQSPKYLFRKEGQNVTLSCEQNLNHDAMYWYRQDPGQGLRLIYYSQIVNDFQKGDIAEGYSVSREKKESFPLTVTSAQKNPTAFYLCASSPGGLNEQYFGPGTRLTVT.

The chain recombines TRBV10-3 with TRBJ2-3; 13 bases are shared with TRBD2. The CDR3 spans 14 residues. V trimming: 6 bases; J trimming: 9 bases; junction bases outside the gene matches: 6. Germline V CDR1 and CDR2: ENHRY, SYGVKD. CDR3 region: CAIRSGTSGETQYF. DNA of the CDR3: TGTGCCATCAGGTCCGGGACTAGCGGGGAGACGCAGTATTTT.

The CDR3, as DNA: TGTGCCAGCAGCCTTTTGGGGACAGGGAATTCACCCCTCCACTTT. Translation gives CASSLLGTGNSPLHF. The chain recombines TRBV27 with TRBJ1-6; 9 bases line up with TRBD1. This CDR3 is built from 15 residues. The ends lost 6 bases at V and 7 bases at J; junction bases unmatched: 7. Germline CDR1 and CDR2: MNHEY and SMNVEV (reference sequence).

The V and J genes are TRBV5-1 and TRBJ1-2; 7 nucleotides align to TRBD1. There are 14 residues in the CDR3. V lost 4 bases to trimming and J lost 8 bases; unmatched junction nucleotides: 11. CDR1 is SGHRS and CDR2 is YFSETQ in the germline V gene. The DNA for the CDR3 is TGCGCCAGCAGCCTTGACAGGGTCGGAGGGGGCTACACCTTC. Translated, it gives CASSLDRVGGGYTF.

The chain employs TRBV7-9 and TRBJ2-6, with D tentatively TRBD2 (7 bases). Per germline, CDR1 SEHNR and CDR2 FQNEAQ (reference sequence). This CDR3 is built from 19 residues. V lost 2 bases and J lost 0, with 17 bases in between. CDR3 sequence (DNA): TGTGCCAGCAGCTTAAAAGGGGGGGATTTAAACTCTGGGGCCAACGTCCTGACTTTC. Translating gives CASSLKGGDLNSGANVLTF.

This clone occurred once. The chain has TRBV14 and TRBJ1-1; TRBD1 matches 8 bases. With 5 bases clipped from V and 8 bases from J, the junction kept 10 bases outside the gene matches. Germline CDR1 and CDR2: SGHDN and FVKESK. The CDR3 consists of 14 residues. CDR3 sequence: CASSETGVSMEAFF. CDR3 in DNA: TGTGCCAGCAGCGAGACAGGGGTCTCTATGGAAGCTTTCTTT.

The chain joins TRBV13 to TRBJ1-3; possible D gene TRBD1, 6 bases. The CDR3 contains 16 residues. The V end lost 5 bases, the J end lost 0 bases, and 14 bases lay between the germline ends. CDR1 and CDR2 from the germline V gene are PRHDT and FYEKMQ (reference sequence). CDR3 residues: CASSPEGQLSGNTIYF. In DNA form, the CDR3 reads TGTGCCAGCAGCCCCGAAGGACAGCTCTCTGGAAACACCATATATTTT.

This clone appeared a single time. The rearrangement links TRBV15 to TRBJ2-4; D is unresolved. CDR3 length: 14 residues. The V and J ends lost 4 bases and 4 bases respectively, with 11 bases between them. Germline V gene lookup returns CDR1 LNHNV and CDR2 YYDKDF (reference sequence). The CDR3 DNA reads as TGTGCCACCAGCACCAGCCCCTCGAAAAACATTCAGTACTTC. As protein: CATSTSPSKNIQYF.

The CDR3: CASSVSIGGPQDTQYF. In DNA form, the CDR3 reads TGTGCCAGCAGCGTTAGCATAGGTGGCCCGCAGGATACGCAGTATTTT. This chain links TRBV9 with TRBJ2-3; D is unclear. Trimming removed 2 bases at V and 6 bases at J, with 19 bases between. This CDR3 is built from 16 residues. CDR1 and CDR2 (germline): SGDLS, YYNGEE.

The chain uses TRBV10-3 and TRBJ1-5; 10 bases are a match to TRBD1. From germline, CDR1 is ENHRY and CDR2 SYGVKD. After removal of 6 bases from V and 5 bases from J, the junction contained 4 bases not matched to a gene. The CDR3 has 14 amino acids. The CDR3: CAISSGTGDQPQHF. CDR3 bases: TGTGCCATCAGCTCCGGGACAGGGGATCAGCCCCAGCATTTT.

The chain couples TRBV4-1 to TRBJ2-5; possibly TRBD2 for D (5 bases). CDR1 is MGHRA, CDR2 YSYEKL, per germline. This CDR3 is built from 15 residues. V was trimmed by 4 bases and J by 5 bases, leaving 17 bases between them. The CDR3 spells CASSPRGLAGETQYF. In DNA form, the CDR3 reads TGCGCCAGCAGCCCAAGAGGCCTAGCCGGTGAGACCCAGTACTTC.

The rearrangement links TRBV6-1 to TRBJ1-3, with 10 bases fitting TRBD1. Germline CDR1 MNHNS, CDR2 SASEGT. V shed 4 bases and J 1 base; nucleotides not matched to a gene: 4. There are 16 residues in the CDR3. The CDR3 sequence: CASSGQGAHSGNTIYF. CDR3 nucleotide sequence: TGTGCCAGCAGTGGACAGGGGGCGCATTCTGGAAACACCATATATTTT.

The chain has TRBV19 and TRBJ1-2; TRBD1 matches 7 bases. The ends lost 6 bases at V and 4 bases at J; junction bases unmatched: 8. CDR1 LNHDA and CDR2 SQIVND come from the germline V gene (reference sequence). The CDR3 length is 14 residues. The CDR3 region is CASRMDRTLYGYTF. The CDR3 DNA reads as TGTGCCAGTAGGATGGACAGGACTCTCTATGGCTACACCTTC.